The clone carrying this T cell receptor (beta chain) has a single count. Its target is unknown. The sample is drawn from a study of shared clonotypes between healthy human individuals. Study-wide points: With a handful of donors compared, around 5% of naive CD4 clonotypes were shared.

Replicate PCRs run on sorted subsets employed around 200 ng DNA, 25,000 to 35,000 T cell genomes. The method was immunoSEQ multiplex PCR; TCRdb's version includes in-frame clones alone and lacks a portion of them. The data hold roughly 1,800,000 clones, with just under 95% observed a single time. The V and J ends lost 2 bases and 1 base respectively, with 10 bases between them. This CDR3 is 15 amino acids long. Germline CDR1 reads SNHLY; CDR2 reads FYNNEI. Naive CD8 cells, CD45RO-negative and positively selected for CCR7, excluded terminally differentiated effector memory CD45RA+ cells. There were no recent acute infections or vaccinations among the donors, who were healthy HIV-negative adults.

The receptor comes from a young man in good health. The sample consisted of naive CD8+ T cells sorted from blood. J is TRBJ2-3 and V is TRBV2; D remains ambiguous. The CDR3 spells CASSEIYPGTDTQYF. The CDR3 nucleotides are TGTGCCAGCAGTGAAATATATCCTGGCACAGATACGCAGTATTTT.